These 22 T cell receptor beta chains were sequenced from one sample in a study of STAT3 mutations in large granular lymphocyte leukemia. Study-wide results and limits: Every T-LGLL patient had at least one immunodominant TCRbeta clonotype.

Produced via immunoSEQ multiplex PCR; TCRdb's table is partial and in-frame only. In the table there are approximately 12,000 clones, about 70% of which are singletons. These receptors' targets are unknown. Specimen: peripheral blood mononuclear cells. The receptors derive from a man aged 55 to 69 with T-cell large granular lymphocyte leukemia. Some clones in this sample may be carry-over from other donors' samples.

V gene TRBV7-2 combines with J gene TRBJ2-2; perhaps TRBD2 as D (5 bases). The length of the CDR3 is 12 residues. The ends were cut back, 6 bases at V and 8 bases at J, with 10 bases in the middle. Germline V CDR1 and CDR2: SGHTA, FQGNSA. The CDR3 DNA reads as TGTGCCAGCAGTCCCGAGGGAGGGGAGCTGTTTTTT. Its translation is CASSPEGGELFF.

CDR3 loop: CASRDYSPWYGYTF. The CDR3 nucleotides read TGCGCCAGCCGGGATTACAGTCCCTGGTATGGCTACACCTTC. The chain employs TRBV5-1 and TRBJ1-2, with D unresolved. This CDR3 has 14 amino acids. Germline CDR1 reads SGHRS; CDR2 reads YFSETQ. V lost 7 bases to trimming and J lost 5 bases, with 18 bases between them.

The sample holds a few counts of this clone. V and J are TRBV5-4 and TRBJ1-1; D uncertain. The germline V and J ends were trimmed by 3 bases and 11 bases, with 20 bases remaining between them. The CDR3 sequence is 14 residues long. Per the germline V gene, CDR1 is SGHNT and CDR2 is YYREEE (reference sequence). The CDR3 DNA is TGTGCCAGCAGCTCCGGGGAGGGCTCGCCGGAGGCTTTCTTT. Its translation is CASSSGEGSPEAFF.

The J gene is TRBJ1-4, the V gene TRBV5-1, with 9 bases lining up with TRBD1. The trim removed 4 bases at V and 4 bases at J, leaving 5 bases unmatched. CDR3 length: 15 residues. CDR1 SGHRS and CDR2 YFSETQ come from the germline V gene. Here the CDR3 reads CASSQRTGDNEKLFF. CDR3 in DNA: TGCGCCAGCAGCCAACGGACAGGGGATAATGAAAAACTGTTTTTT.

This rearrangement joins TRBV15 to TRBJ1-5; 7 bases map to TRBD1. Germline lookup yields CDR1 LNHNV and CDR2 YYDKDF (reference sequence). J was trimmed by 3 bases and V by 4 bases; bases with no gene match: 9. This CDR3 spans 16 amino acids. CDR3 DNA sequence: TGTGCCACCAGCACCTTGGAGGGGGCATACAATCAGCCCCAGCATTTT. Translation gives CATSTLEGAYNQPQHF.

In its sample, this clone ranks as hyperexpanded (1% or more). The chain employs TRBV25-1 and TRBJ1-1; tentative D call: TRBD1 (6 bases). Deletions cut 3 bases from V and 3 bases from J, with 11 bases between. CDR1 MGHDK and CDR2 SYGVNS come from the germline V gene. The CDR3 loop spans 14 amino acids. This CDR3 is CASSDGGKDTEAFF. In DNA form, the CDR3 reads TGTGCCAGCAGTGACGGGGGCAAGGACACTGAAGCTTTCTTT.

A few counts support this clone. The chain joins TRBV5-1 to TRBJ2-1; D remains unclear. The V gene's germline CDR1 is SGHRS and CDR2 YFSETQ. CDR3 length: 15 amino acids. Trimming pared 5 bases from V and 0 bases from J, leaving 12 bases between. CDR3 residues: CASRVTVSSYNEQFF. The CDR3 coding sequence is TGCGCCAGCAGAGTGACTGTCTCCTCCTACAATGAGCAGTTCTTC. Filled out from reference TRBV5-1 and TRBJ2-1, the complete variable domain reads KAGVTQTPRYLIKTRGQQVTLSCSPISGHRSVSWYQQTPGQGLQFLFEYFSETQRNKGNFPGRFSGRQFSNSRSEMNVSTLELGDSALYLCASRVTVSSYNEQFFGPGTRLTVL.

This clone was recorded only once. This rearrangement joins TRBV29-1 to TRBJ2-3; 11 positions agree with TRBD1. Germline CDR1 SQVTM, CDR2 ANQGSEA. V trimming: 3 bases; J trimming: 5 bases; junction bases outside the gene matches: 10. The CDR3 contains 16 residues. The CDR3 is CSVDERTGGAGDTQYF. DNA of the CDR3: TGCAGCGTTGACGAGAGGACAGGGGGCGCGGGAGATACGCAGTATTTT.

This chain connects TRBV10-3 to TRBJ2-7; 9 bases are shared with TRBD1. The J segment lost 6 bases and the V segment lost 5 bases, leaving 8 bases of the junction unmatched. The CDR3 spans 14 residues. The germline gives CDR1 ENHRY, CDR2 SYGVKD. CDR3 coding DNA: TGTGCCATCAGTTCCGGGACAGGGTCGGCCGAGCAGTACTTC. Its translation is CAISSGTGSAEQYF.

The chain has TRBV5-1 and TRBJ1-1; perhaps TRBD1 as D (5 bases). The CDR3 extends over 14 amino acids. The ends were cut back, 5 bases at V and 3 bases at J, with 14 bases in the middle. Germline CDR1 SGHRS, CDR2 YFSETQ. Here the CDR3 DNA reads TGCGCCAGCAGTCCCGACGGGGGGTACACTGAAGCTTTCTTT. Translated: CASSPDGGYTEAFF.

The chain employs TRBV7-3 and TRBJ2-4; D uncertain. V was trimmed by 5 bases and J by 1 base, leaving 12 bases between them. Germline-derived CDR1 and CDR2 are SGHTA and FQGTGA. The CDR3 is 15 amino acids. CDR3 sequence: CASSPTVRAKNIQYF. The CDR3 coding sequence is TGTGCCAGCAGCCCCACCGTGAGGGCCAAAAACATTCAGTACTTC.

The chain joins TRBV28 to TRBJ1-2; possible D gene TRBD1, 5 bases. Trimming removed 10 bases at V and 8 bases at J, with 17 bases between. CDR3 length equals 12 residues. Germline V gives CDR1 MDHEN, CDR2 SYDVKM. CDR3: CATGDGSGGYTF. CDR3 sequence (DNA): TGTGCCACCGGGGACGGCTCGGGAGGCTACACCTTC.

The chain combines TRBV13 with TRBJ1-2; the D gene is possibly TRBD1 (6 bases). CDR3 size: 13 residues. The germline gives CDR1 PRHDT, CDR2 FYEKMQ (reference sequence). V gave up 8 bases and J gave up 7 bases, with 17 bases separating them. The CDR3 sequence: CASAEGGSRGYTF. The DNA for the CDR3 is TGTGCCAGCGCTGAGGGGGGCTCGCGTGGCTACACCTTC.

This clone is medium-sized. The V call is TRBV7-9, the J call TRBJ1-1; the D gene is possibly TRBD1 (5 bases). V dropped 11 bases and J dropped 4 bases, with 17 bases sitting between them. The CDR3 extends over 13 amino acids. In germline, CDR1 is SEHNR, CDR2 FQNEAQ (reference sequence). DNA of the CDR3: TGTGCCTCCACCCAGGGTACTGGCACTGAAGCTTTCTTT. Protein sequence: CASTQGTGTEAFF.

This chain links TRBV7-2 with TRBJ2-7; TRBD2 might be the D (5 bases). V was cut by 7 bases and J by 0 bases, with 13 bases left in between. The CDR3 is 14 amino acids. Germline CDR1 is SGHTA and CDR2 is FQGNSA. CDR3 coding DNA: TGTGCCAGCAATCCGGACTTTTCCTCCTACGAGCAGTACTTC. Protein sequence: CASNPDFSSYEQYF.

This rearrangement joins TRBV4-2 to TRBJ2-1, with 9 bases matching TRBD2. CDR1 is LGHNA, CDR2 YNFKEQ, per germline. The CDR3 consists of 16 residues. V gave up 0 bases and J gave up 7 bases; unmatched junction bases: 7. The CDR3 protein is CASSQDLEREANEQFF. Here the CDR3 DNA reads TGTGCCAGCAGCCAAGATCTCGAGCGGGAGGCGAATGAGCAGTTCTTC.

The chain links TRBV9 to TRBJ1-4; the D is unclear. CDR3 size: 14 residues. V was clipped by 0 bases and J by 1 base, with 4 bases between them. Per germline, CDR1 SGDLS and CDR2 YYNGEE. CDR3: CASSVAGTNEKLFF. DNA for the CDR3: TGTGCCAGCAGCGTAGCAGGAACTAATGAAAAACTGTTTTTT.

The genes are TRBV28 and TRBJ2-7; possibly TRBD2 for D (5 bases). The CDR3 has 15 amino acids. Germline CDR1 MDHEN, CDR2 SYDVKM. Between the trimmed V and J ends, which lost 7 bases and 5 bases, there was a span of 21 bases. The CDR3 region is CASTEGWHSLNEQYF. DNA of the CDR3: TGTGCCAGCACCGAGGGTTGGCACTCGCTAAACGAGCAGTACTTC. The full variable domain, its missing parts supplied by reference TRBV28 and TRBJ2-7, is DVKVTQSSRYLVKRTGEKVFLECVQDMDHENMFWYRQDPGLGLRLIYFSYDVKMKEKGDIPEGYSVSREKKERFSLILESASTNQTSMYLCASTEGWHSLNEQYFGPGTRLTVT.

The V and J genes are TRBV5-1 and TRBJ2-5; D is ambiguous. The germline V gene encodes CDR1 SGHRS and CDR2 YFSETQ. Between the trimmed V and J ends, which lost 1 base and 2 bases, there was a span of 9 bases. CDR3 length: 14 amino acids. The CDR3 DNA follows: TGCGCCAGCAGCTTGTCTCTCAGACAAGAGACCCAGTACTTC. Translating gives CASSLSLRQETQYF.

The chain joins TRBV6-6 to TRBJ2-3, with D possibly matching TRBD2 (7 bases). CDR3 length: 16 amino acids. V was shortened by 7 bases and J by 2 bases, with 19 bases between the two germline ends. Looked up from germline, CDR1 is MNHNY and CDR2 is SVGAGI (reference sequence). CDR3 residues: CASIKGGAGPTDTQYF. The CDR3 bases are TGTGCCAGCATCAAGGGGGGGGCCGGCCCCACAGATACGCAGTATTTT.

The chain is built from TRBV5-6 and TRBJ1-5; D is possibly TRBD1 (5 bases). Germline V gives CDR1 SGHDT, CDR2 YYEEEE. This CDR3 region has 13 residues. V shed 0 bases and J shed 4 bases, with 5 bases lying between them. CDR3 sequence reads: CASSLDRNQPQHF. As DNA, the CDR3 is TGTGCCAGCAGCTTGGACAGGAATCAGCCCCAGCATTTT. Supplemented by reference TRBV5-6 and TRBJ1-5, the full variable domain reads DAGVTQSPTHLIKTRGQQVTLRCSPKSGHDTVSWYQQALGQGPQFIFQYYEEEERQRGNFPDRFSGHQFPNYSSELNVNALLLGDSALYLCASSLDRNQPQHFGDGTRLSIL.

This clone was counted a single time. Here the CDR3 DNA reads TGCGCCAGCAGCAAAGGCCCCCTCAACTATGGCTACACCTTC. This sequence encodes CASSKGPLNYGYTF. V gene TRBV4-1 combines with J gene TRBJ1-2, with D hard to call. The germline V gene encodes CDR1 MGHRA and CDR2 YSYEKL. This CDR3 spans 14 amino acids. V gave up 5 bases and J gave up 2 bases, with 12 bases separating them.